This entry describes one T cell receptor (beta chain). Profiled with immunoSEQ multiplex PCR; TCRdb holds only in-frame clones, not every one. The sample yields roughly 100,000 clones, 86% seen once. V was cut by 0 bases and J by 6 bases, with 17 bases left in between. CDR3 size: 16 residues. The germline V gene encodes CDR1 MGHRA and CDR2 YSYEKL. The data stem from a study of T cell responses to AZD1222 COVID-19 vaccine. This TCR was recovered from an adult in good health. Sample: peripheral blood, taken on day 0 of AZD1222 vaccination. The genes are TRBV4-1 and TRBJ2-5; D possibly uses TRBD1 or TRBD2 (6 bases each). CDR3: CASSQERGRGPQTQYF. The CDR3 nucleotides are TGCGCCAGCAGCCAAGAGCGGGGCAGGGGCCCCCAGACCCAGTACTTC.